The 9 T cell receptor beta chains below were found in one sample sequenced in a study of cytotoxic CD8 clonotypes in ibrutinib-treated CLL. Only in-frame clones appear in the TCRdb table, and some are missing; sequencing was by immunoSEQ multiplex PCR. The sample carries about 36,000 clones, 71% recorded once. Material: PBMCs, obtained at disease progression, from a patient treated with ibrutinib. These receptors were collected from a human donor with chronic lymphocytic leukemia.

V and J are TRBV6-5 and TRBJ1-1; D is uncertain. The germline V gene has CDR1 MNHEY and CDR2 SVGAGI. The V end lost 4 bases, the J end lost 5 bases, and 8 bases lay between the germline ends. CDR3 length: 12 residues. For the CDR3, the DNA is TGTGCCAGCAGTTTCGCTGGGACTGAAGCTTTCTTT. Translation: CASSFAGTEAFF.

This clone was seen only a few times. The chain combines TRBV13 with TRBJ1-1; 8 positions match TRBD1. CDR1 and CDR2 (germline): PRHDT, FYEKMQ (reference sequence). CDR3 length: 15 residues. Trimming cost V 4 bases and J 0 bases; bases outside gene matches: 4. The CDR3 sequence is CASSSRGQVNTEAFF. CDR3 sequence (DNA): TGTGCCAGCAGCTCCAGGGGGCAGGTGAACACTGAAGCTTTCTTT. Supplemented by reference TRBV13 and TRBJ1-1, the full variable domain reads AAGVIQSPRHLIKEKRETATLKCYPIPRHDTVYWYQQGPGQDPQFLISFYEKMQSDKGSIPDRFSAQQFSDYHSELNMSSLELGDSALYFCASSSRGQVNTEAFFGQGTRLTVV.

This clone was seen just once. This chain joins TRBV7-2 and TRBJ2-5; the D gene could be TRBD1 or TRBD2 (5 bases each). V lost 1 base and J 7 bases, leaving 10 bases between the germline ends. The germline CDR1 and CDR2 sequences are SGHTA and FQGNSA. The CDR3 has 13 residues. CDR3 loop: CASSLGYGGTQYF. Here the CDR3 DNA reads TGTGCCAGCAGCTTAGGGTATGGGGGGACCCAGTACTTC. Full variable domain (rest looked up from reference TRBV7-2 and TRBJ2-5): GAGVSQSPSNKVTEKGKDVELRCDPISGHTALYWYRQSLGQGLEFLIYFQGNSAPDKSGLPSDRFSAERTGGSVSTLTIQRTQQEDSAVYLCASSLGYGGTQYFGPGTRLLVL.

Concerning this clone: This is likely a read error, given that the CDR3 carries no conserved phenylalanine or tryptophan at its end. It is unclear where the CDR3 begins or ends on the DNA, so no DNA is shown, and the CDR3 is as TCRdb lists it. The chain recombines TRBV28 with TRBJ2-7; TRBD2 was called by the table and not checked on the DNA. The CDR3 numbers 12 amino acids, ends counted. Germline lookup yields CDR1 MDHEN and CDR2 SYDVKM. The CDR3 sequence is CASSSRDSTEVA.

Notes on this clone: This same CDR3 is encoded by further DNA sequences in the sample. The chain couples TRBV25-1 to TRBJ2-5; TRBD2 is a possible D gene (6 bases). The length of the CDR3 is 14 residues. V lost 1 base to trimming and J lost 4 bases, with 10 bases between them. Germline CDR1 MGHDK, CDR2 SYGVNS. This chain's CDR3 is CASSEFLGGETQYF. The CDR3 DNA sequence: TGTGCCAGCAGTGAATTTCTGGGGGGAGAGACCCAGTACTTC.

J is TRBJ2-7 and V is TRBV19; D is perhaps TRBD2 (6 bases). The CDR3 runs 13 residues. Germline CDR1 and CDR2: LNHDA and SQIVND (reference sequence). Trimming pared 6 bases from V and 3 bases from J, leaving 12 bases between. CDR3 residues: CASSRGADYEQYF. The CDR3 DNA reads as TGTGCCAGTAGCCGCGGGGCCGACTACGAGCAGTACTTC.

V gene TRBV19 combines with J gene TRBJ1-1; 8 bases are shared with TRBD1. The CDR3 has 16 residues. V was pared by 1 base and J by 7 bases, with 11 bases of the junction left unmatched. In germline, CDR1 is LNHDA, CDR2 SQIVND (reference sequence). CDR3 DNA sequence: TGTGCCAGTAGTATAGTTTTGGCAGGGGGCGCTGGTGAAGCTTTCTTT. This codes for CASSIVLAGGAGEAFF.

The chain couples TRBV5-1 to TRBJ2-1; weak D call: TRBD2 (6 bases). V shed 2 bases and J shed 5 bases, with 23 bases lying between them. The V gene's germline CDR1 is SGHRS and CDR2 YFSETQ. The CDR3 runs to 18 residues. Here the CDR3 DNA reads TGCGCCAGCAGCTTTTCCGGGACTCGCGGATGGAGGAACAATGAGCAGTTCTTC. This codes for CASSFSGTRGWRNNEQFF. Supplemented by reference TRBV5-1 and TRBJ2-1, the full variable domain reads KAGVTQTPRYLIKTRGQQVTLSCSPISGHRSVSWYQQTPGQGLQFLFEYFSETQRNKGNFPGRFSGRQFSNSRSEMNVSTLELGDSALYLCASSFSGTRGWRNNEQFFGPGTRLTVL.

This clone came up once. V usage is TRBV4-1 and J usage is TRBJ1-2; D is unresolved. V shed 4 bases and J shed 7 bases, with 19 bases lying between them. From germline, CDR1 is MGHRA and CDR2 YSYEKL. The CDR3 has 15 amino acids. CDR3 sequence (DNA): TGCGCCAGCAGCCCAATTACCACAGCTAGGTCTGGCTACACCTTC. Protein sequence: CASSPITTARSGYTF.